Presented here are 21 T cell receptor beta chains from one specimen sequenced in a study of blood T cell repertoires in COVID-19. Here immunoSEQ multiplex PCR was the method, and the copy in TCRdb shows in-frame clones only, minus some. Of approximately 270,000 clones detected, 88% appear once; the ten largest clones hold around 1.4%. Sequencing was done on a sample of peripheral blood. Source of these receptors: a man at least 80 years old with acute or convalescent COVID-19.

V usage is TRBV12-1 and J usage is TRBJ2-7; TRBD2, the D gene given by the table, was not confirmed from the DNA. TRBV12-1 is described as a pseudogene. This CDR3 has 11 residues. The CDR3 sequence is CASSPGYEQYF. DNA for the CDR3: TGTGCCAGCAGCCCCGGTTACGAGCAGTACTTC.

This clone was seen more than once but under ten times. The V and J genes are TRBV9 and TRBJ2-1; D may be TRBD2 (6 bases). The length of the CDR3 is 16 residues. Germline CDR1 SGDLS, CDR2 YYNGEE. The V end lost 0 bases, the J end lost 2 bases, and 12 bases lay between the germline ends. DNA of the CDR3: TGTGCCAGCAGCGTAGGACTCGGGAGTCCCTACAATGAGCAGTTCTTC. It encodes CASSVGLGSPYNEQFF. Full variable domain (remainder filled in from reference TRBV9 and TRBJ2-1): DSGVTQTPKHLITATGQRVTLRCSPRSGDLSVYWYQQSLDQGLQFLIQYYNGEERAKGNILERFSAQQFPDLHSELNLSSLELGDSALYFCASSVGLGSPYNEQFFGPGTRLTVL.

The sample holds one count of this clone. The genes are TRBV9 and TRBJ2-7; the match to TRBD2 covers 11 bases. The CDR3 sequence is 15 residues long. The germline V gene has CDR1 SGDLS and CDR2 YYNGEE. V was clipped by 0 bases and J by 7 bases; unmatched bases: 6. The CDR3, as DNA: TGTGCCAGCAGCGTAGAGGCTAGCGGGGGGAGGGAGCAGTACTTC. Translated, it gives CASSVEASGGREQYF.

This rearrangement joins TRBV10-3 to TRBJ1-5, with D possibly TRBD1 on 6 matching bases. Germline V gives CDR1 ENHRY, CDR2 SYGVKD. The V gene lost 5 bases and the J gene lost 3 bases, with 11 bases spanning the gap. There are 14 residues in the CDR3. Here the CDR3 reads CAISITGTNQPQHF. The CDR3 DNA is TGTGCCATCAGTATAACAGGGACCAATCAGCCCCAGCATTTT.

Points on this clone: This sample includes further DNA sequences coding for the same CDR3. The gene calls are TRBV28 and TRBJ2-2; 8 nucleotides line up with TRBD1. V was clipped by 4 bases and J by 1 base; unmatched bases: 2. This CDR3 comprises 15 residues. Germline V gives CDR1 MDHEN, CDR2 SYDVKM. Here the CDR3 DNA reads TGTGCCAGCAGTTCCGGGACAGGGAACACCGGGGAGCTGTTTTTT. This encodes CASSSGTGNTGELFF.

As for this clone: Other DNA sequences in this sample translate to the same CDR3. This rearrangement joins TRBV18 to TRBJ2-7, with D hard to call. Germline V CDR1 and CDR2: KGHSH, LQKENI. The ends were cut back, 0 bases at V and 3 bases at J, with 6 bases in the middle. There are 13 residues in the CDR3. The CDR3 region has the DNA TGTGCCAGCTCACCACCGTCCGGCTACGAGCAGTACTTC. Translation: CASSPPSGYEQYF.

This clone occurred a few times. The chain couples TRBV5-1 to TRBJ1-1; TRBD1 is a possible D gene (5 bases). This CDR3 has 15 amino acids. V was trimmed by 4 bases and J by 6 bases, leaving 19 bases between them. Germline V lookup: CDR1 SGHRS, CDR2 YFSETQ. The CDR3 sequence: CASSPGAGGGSEAFF. CDR3 coding DNA: TGCGCCAGCAGCCCCGGGGCCGGGGGGGGGTCTGAAGCTTTCTTT.

The chain uses TRBV7-3 and TRBJ2-7; 7 positions agree with TRBD1. The CDR3 runs 16 residues. J lost 1 base, V lost 2 bases, and 8 bases had no gene match. The germline V gene has CDR1 SGHTA and CDR2 FQGTGA. The CDR3 is CASSLGPGQRSYEQYF. CDR3 nucleotides: TGTGCCAGCAGCTTAGGTCCGGGACAGAGATCCTACGAGCAGTACTTC.

The rearrangement joins TRBV19 to TRBJ2-4; D possibly corresponds to TRBD2 (6 bases). The CDR3 length is 17 residues. V dropped 5 bases and J dropped 1 base, with 18 bases sitting between them. CDR1 and CDR2 (germline): LNHDA, SQIVND (reference sequence). The DNA for the CDR3 is TGTGCCAGTAGTCCCCGAGGGGACTTTGGGGCCAAAAACATTCAGTACTTC. Its protein is CASSPRGDFGAKNIQYF.

V usage is TRBV25-1 and J usage is TRBJ1-2, with D possibly being TRBD1 (6 bases). The CDR3 totals 13 residues. Germline CDR1 and CDR2: MGHDK and SYGVNS. Trimming removed 6 bases at V and 4 bases at J, with 12 bases between. CDR3 sequence reads: CASSPDRSYGYTF. The CDR3 coding sequence is TGTGCCAGCAGCCCTGACAGGAGCTATGGCTACACCTTC.

V usage is TRBV19 and J usage is TRBJ1-4; D may be TRBD1 (5 bases). The CDR3 runs 14 residues. Looked up from germline, CDR1 is LNHDA and CDR2 is SQIVND (reference sequence). V dropped 9 bases and J dropped 0 bases, with 11 bases sitting between them. DNA of the CDR3: TGTGCCAGCGGCGACAGCCCAACTAATGAAAAACTGTTTTTT. Amino acids: CASGDSPTNEKLFF. Full variable domain (rest looked up from reference TRBV19 and TRBJ1-4): DGGITQSPKYLFRKEGQNVTLSCEQNLNHDAMYWYRQDPGQGLRLIYYSQIVNDFQKGDIAEGYSVSREKKESFPLTVTSAQKNPTAFYLCASGDSPTNEKLFFGSGTQLSVL.

The chain carries TRBV15 and TRBJ2-7, with a possible D match to TRBD1 (5 bases). The CDR3 runs 14 residues. The V and J ends lost 1 base and 2 bases respectively, with 9 bases between them. CDR1 is LNHNV and CDR2 is YYDKDF in the germline V gene (reference sequence). CDR3 sequence: CATSRGGTTYEQYF. The DNA of the CDR3 is TGTGCCACCAGCAGAGGGGGCACAACCTACGAGCAGTACTTC.

The chain carries TRBV19 and TRBJ1-6, with D perhaps matching TRBD1 (5 bases). The CDR3 runs to 15 residues. In germline, CDR1 is LNHDA, CDR2 SQIVND (reference sequence). V was pared by 1 base and J by 16 bases, with 20 bases between. This CDR3 is CASSIGSLEGERLHF. The CDR3 bases are TGTGCCAGTAGTATAGGCAGCCTTGAAGGGGAAAGGCTCCACTTT.

The chain is built from TRBV27 and TRBJ2-5, with D possibly TRBD1 on 5 matching bases. This CDR3 is built from 14 residues. The germline V gene encodes CDR1 MNHEY and CDR2 SMNVEV (reference sequence). V gave up 10 bases and J gave up 0 bases, with 15 bases separating them. The DNA for the CDR3 is TGTGCCACTCGGACAAGCCGTTACCAAGAGACCCAGTACTTC. It codes for CATRTSRYQETQYF.

The CDR3 sequence: CASSPTGLEPNYGYTF. The DNA for the CDR3 is TGCGCCAGCAGCCCGACAGGGTTGGAACCTAACTATGGCTACACCTTC. This chain connects TRBV5-1 to TRBJ1-2; 7 bases fit TRBD1. This CDR3 region has 16 residues. Looked up from germline, CDR1 is SGHRS and CDR2 is YFSETQ. Trimming took 4 bases from V and 0 from J; bases not matched to a gene: 9.

This chain uses TRBV5-5 with TRBJ2-7; no firm D call. V was clipped by 6 bases and J by 2 bases, with 12 bases between them. The CDR3 has 13 residues. Germline loops: CDR1 SGHKS, CDR2 YYEKEE (reference sequence). The CDR3 coding sequence is TGTGCCAGCACCGGAGTCCTCGCCTACGAGCAGTACTTC. Its translation is CASTGVLAYEQYF.

The chain links TRBV6-5 to TRBJ2-1; TRBD2 aligns across 11 bases. The CDR3 sequence is 15 residues long. Germline V gives CDR1 MNHEY, CDR2 SVGAGI. The V gene end was trimmed by 0 bases and the J gene end by 9 bases; junction bases not matched to a gene: 4. The CDR3 protein is CASSYSTSGIGEQFF. CDR3 nucleotides: TGTGCCAGCAGTTACTCGACTAGCGGGATAGGTGAGCAGTTCTTC.

This clone has a handful of counts. The chain couples TRBV7-2 to TRBJ2-1; weak D call: TRBD2 (6 bases). CDR1 is SGHTA, CDR2 FQGNSA, per germline. Trimming stripped 5 bases from V and 8 bases from J, with 13 bases between. The CDR3 extends over 13 amino acids. For the CDR3, the DNA is TGTGCCAGCAGCATTAGTAGGGAGGATGAGCAGTTCTTC. Protein: CASSISREDEQFF.

The chain combines TRBV18 with TRBJ2-3; TRBD2 agrees at 10 bases. The CDR3 extends over 17 amino acids. From germline, CDR1 is KGHSH and CDR2 LQKENI. The ends lost 2 bases at V and 1 base at J; junction bases unmatched: 6. CDR3 loop: CASSPGVLAGGTDTQYF. The DNA of the CDR3 is TGTGCCAGCTCACCAGGCGTCCTAGCGGGGGGCACAGATACGCAGTATTTT.

This clone showed up just once. The V call is TRBV2, the J call TRBJ1-2; D gene ambiguous. Germline V CDR1 and CDR2: SNHLY, FYNNEI. The germline V and J ends were trimmed by 5 bases and 3 bases, with 4 bases remaining between them. The CDR3 has 11 amino acids. CDR3 nucleotide sequence: TGTGCCAGCAGTTATCACTATGGCTACACCTTC. The encoded protein is CASSYHYGYTF. Looking up the rest from reference TRBV2 and TRBJ1-2 gives the full variable domain: EPEVTQTPSHQVTQMGQEVILRCVPISNHLYFYWYRQILGQKVEFLVSFYNNEISEKSEIFDDQFSVERPDGSNFTLKIRSTKLEDSAMYFCASSYHYGYTFGSGTRLTVV.

This chain uses TRBV6-2 or TRBV6-3 with TRBJ2-1, with D possibly matching TRBD2 (5 bases). There are 16 residues in the CDR3. CDR1 and CDR2 (germline): MNHEY, SVGEGT. V was cut by 4 bases and J by 0 bases, with 13 bases left in between. The CDR3, as DNA: TGTGCCAGCAGTTCCCTGACTAACCCCTCCTACAATGAGCAGTTCTTC. It specifies CASSSLTNPSYNEQFF.